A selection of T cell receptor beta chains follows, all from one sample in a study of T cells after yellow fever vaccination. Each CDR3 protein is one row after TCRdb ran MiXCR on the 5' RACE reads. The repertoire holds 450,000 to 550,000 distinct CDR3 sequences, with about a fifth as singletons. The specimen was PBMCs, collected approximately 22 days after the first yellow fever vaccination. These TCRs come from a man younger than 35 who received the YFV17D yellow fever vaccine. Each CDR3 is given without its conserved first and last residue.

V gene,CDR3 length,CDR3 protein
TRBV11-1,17,ASSLIGGASTGILETQY
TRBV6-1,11,ASIQGGGTEAF
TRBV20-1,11,SAHRSSNSPLH
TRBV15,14,ATSRGLVGSYNEQF
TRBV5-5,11,ASSESGDRGYT
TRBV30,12,AWSQRLGYQPQH
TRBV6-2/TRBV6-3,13,ASSYAGFSYNEQF
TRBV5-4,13,ASSAGPQNTGELF
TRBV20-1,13,SARDRWQGAYGYT
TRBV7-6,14,ASSPRTGRIQETQY
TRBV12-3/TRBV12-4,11,ASSFSENTEAF
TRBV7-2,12,ASSFQGSRETQY
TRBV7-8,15,ASSLAGGWPPAYEQY
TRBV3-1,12,ASSQAISYNEQF
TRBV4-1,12,ASSQGQDLDGYT
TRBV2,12,ASNPDGFQETQY
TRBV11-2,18,ASSSLPPRLAGPPADTQY
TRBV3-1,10,AAAGLAETQY
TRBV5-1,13,ASSLGVGSNQPQH
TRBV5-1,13,ASSLYRGEFNEQF
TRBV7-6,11,ASSAASNQPQH
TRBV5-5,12,ASSDGGAGTEAF
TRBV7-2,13,ASSNRGGYGNTIY
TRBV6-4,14,ASSTWTSGGPGELF
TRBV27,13,ASSFWTQGGETQY
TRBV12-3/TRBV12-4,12,ASSRDRGRQPQH
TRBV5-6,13,ASSAGQGRNTEAF
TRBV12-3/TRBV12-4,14,ASSLIGAGANQPQH
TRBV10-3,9,ATAEYNEQF
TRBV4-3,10,ASSLAGAEQF
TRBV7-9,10,ASSLMGREAF
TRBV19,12,ASSTRDNNQPQH
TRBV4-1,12,ASSQVTINYGYT
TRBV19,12,ASSPDARGETQY
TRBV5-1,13,ASSLESTANEKLF
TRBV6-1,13,ASRLHTGSTDTQY
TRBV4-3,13,ASSPYSTANTEAF
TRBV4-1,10,ASSSTSAEQF
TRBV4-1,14,ASSQDLDSQHQPQH
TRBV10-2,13,ASSESAGRGSPLH
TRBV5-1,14,ASSLGQGGMGTEAF
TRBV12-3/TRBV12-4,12,ASSFLKMNTEAF
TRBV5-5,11,ASSSQWVEAQY
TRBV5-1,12,ASSLGSRVDTQY
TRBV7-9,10,ASSRTSPEQF
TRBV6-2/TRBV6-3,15,ASSLLLAGGFQETQY
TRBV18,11,ASSPTGAYEQY
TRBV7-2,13,ASSLTGLSGNTIY
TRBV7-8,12,ASSLVGPRTEAF